One and the same sample provided the 16 T cell receptor beta chains below, sequenced in a study of CD8+ T cells in alopecia areata. Sequencing used cDNA as its template, made by extracting RNA and reverse transcribing it. The protocol was immunoSEQ multiplex PCR, while the TCRdb copy is restricted to in-frame clones and leaves out a portion. The sample holds 80,000 to 100,000 clones, about 40% seen once. Material for sequencing was CD4+ T cells sorted from blood. These receptors originate from a human donor with alopecia areata.

In the case of this clone: The sample contains more than one DNA sequence encoding this CDR3. The chain joins TRBV5-1 to TRBJ2-7; D gene uncertain. With 2 bases removed from V and 0 bases from J, the gap between germline ends came to 6 bases. Germline-derived CDR1 and CDR2 are SGHRS and YFSETQ. CDR3 length: 13 residues. The CDR3: CASSFTASYEQYF. For the CDR3, the DNA is TGCGCCAGCAGCTTCACAGCCTCCTACGAGCAGTACTTC.

This clone came up a few times. The chain couples TRBV30 to TRBJ2-3, with D possibly called TRBD1 or TRBD2 (5 bases each). Trimming shortened V by 3 bases and J by 5 bases, and 9 bases separated the two germline ends. This CDR3 has 12 amino acids. Looked up from germline, CDR1 is GTSNPN and CDR2 is SVGIG (reference sequence). Here the CDR3 reads CAWRLGEDTQYF. The DNA of the CDR3 is TGTGCCTGGAGATTGGGGGAAGATACGCAGTATTTT.

This chain links TRBV2 with TRBJ1-1, with D perhaps matching TRBD1 (5 bases). Germline CDR1 and CDR2: SNHLY and FYNNEI. The germline V and J ends were trimmed by 4 bases and 0 bases, with 6 bases remaining between them. The CDR3 has 13 amino acids. The CDR3: CASSGQLNTEAFF. CDR3 nucleotides: TGTGCCAGCAGTGGACAGTTGAACACTGAAGCTTTCTTT.

Only a few counts were recorded for this clone. The V and J genes are TRBV28 and TRBJ2-3; possible D gene TRBD2, 5 bases. Germline assignment: CDR1 MDHEN and CDR2 SYDVKM. The V gene lost 2 bases and the J gene lost 4 bases, with 7 bases spanning the gap. The CDR3 is 13 amino acids. CDR3: CASSLPSPDTQYF. In DNA form, the CDR3 reads TGTGCCAGCAGTTTACCTAGCCCAGATACGCAGTATTTT.

Only a few counts were recorded for this clone. This chain uses TRBV28 with TRBJ1-2; D is ambiguous. CDR3 length: 13 amino acids. Germline CDR1 is MDHEN and CDR2 is SYDVKM. Trimming pared 6 bases from V and 7 bases from J, leaving 15 bases between. CDR3 loop: CASSRPLVRGYTF. CDR3 bases: TGTGCCAGCAGCCGCCCTTTAGTCCGTGGCTACACCTTC.

This clone has a handful of counts. Other DNA sequences in this sample translate to the same CDR3. The CDR3 nucleotides are TGTGCCAGCAGAGTTCATACAGGGGTTCGGGGGGCCAACGTCCTGACTTTC. It encodes CASRVHTGVRGANVLTF. V usage is TRBV2 and J usage is TRBJ2-6, with 7 bases matching TRBD1. The trim removed 6 bases at V and 4 bases at J, leaving 12 bases unmatched. In germline, CDR1 is SNHLY, CDR2 FYNNEI. The CDR3 length is 17 residues.

V usage is TRBV30 and J usage is TRBJ1-1, with D possibly matching TRBD1 (5 bases). This CDR3 has 12 residues. Germline-derived CDR1 and CDR2 are GTSNPN and SVGIG (reference sequence). V lost 2 bases, J lost 6 bases, and 10 bases lay in between. The chain's CDR3 is CAWSPRGAEAFF. CDR3 coding DNA: TGTGCCTGGAGTCCCCGGGGCGCTGAAGCTTTCTTT.

The chain employs TRBV28 and TRBJ2-5; perhaps TRBD2 as D (6 bases). CDR1 MDHEN and CDR2 SYDVKM come from the germline V gene. Trimming removed 4 bases from V and 9 bases from J, with 18 bases in between. The CDR3 runs 14 residues. The CDR3 is CASSSPTGTGPQYF. The CDR3 DNA sequence: TGTGCCAGCAGTTCCCCGACCGGGACTGGGCCCCAGTACTTC. Full variable domain (outside the CDR3, taken from reference TRBV28 and TRBJ2-5): DVKVTQSSRYLVKRTGEKVFLECVQDMDHENMFWYRQDPGLGLRLIYFSYDVKMKEKGDIPEGYSVSREKKERFSLILESASTNQTSMYLCASSSPTGTGPQYFGPGTRLLVL.

This chain links TRBV29-1 with TRBJ2-1; a possible D gene is TRBD1 (7 bases). The germline V gene encodes CDR1 SQVTM and CDR2 ANQGSEA. The CDR3 consists of 13 residues. The V and J ends lost 3 bases and 9 bases respectively, with 15 bases between them. The CDR3, as DNA: TGCAGCGTTGATCGGCAGGGGGGCGTTGAGCAGTTCTTC. Amino acid sequence: CSVDRQGGVEQFF.

V and J are TRBV15 and TRBJ1-6; D remains unclear. Deletions cut 0 bases from V and 11 bases from J, with 11 bases between. Germline V gives CDR1 LNHNV, CDR2 YYDKDF (reference sequence). CDR3 length: 14 amino acids. The CDR3: CATSRDGSAPPLHF. DNA of the CDR3: TGTGCCACCAGCAGAGACGGGTCCGCGCCACCCCTCCACTTT.

This clone was picked up a small number of times. The V call is TRBV29-1, the J call TRBJ2-2; D gene uncertain. Trimming removed 6 bases at V and 3 bases at J, with 11 bases between. CDR1 is SQVTM, CDR2 ANQGSEA, per germline. The CDR3 is 13 residues long. CDR3 nucleotide sequence: TGCAGCGTCCAGTCAGAGTACACCGGGGAGCTGTTTTTT. Translation gives CSVQSEYTGELFF.

This clone was seen a single time. The rearrangement joins TRBV29-1 to TRBJ1-2; TRBD1 matches at 7 bases. The CDR3 has 12 residues. V shed 4 bases, J shed 6 bases, and the junction held 5 bases outside the gene matches. The V gene's germline CDR1 is SQVTM and CDR2 ANQGSEA. The chain's CDR3 is CSVVAGGNGYTF. CDR3 sequence (DNA): TGCAGCGTTGTTGCAGGGGGTAATGGCTACACCTTC.

The chain has TRBV29-1 and TRBJ2-1; D remains ambiguous. Germline CDR1 reads SQVTM; CDR2 reads ANQGSEA. The V and J ends lost 6 bases and 0 bases respectively, with 12 bases between them. This CDR3 has 14 amino acids. The CDR3 DNA follows: TGCAGCGTCGCCTACCGTGGCTCCTACAATGAGCAGTTCTTC. This translates into CSVAYRGSYNEQFF.

This clone turned up a few times. This CDR3 is also generated by other DNA sequences in the sample. This chain uses TRBV28 with TRBJ1-4; D is perhaps TRBD1 (6 bases). This CDR3 is 14 amino acids long. Trimming left V 3 bases short and J 7 bases short, with 12 bases between. Germline V gene data show CDR1 as MDHEN and CDR2 as SYDVKM. The CDR3 sequence is CASSLAGEGEKLFF. In DNA form, the CDR3 reads TGTGCCAGCAGTTTGGCAGGGGAGGGTGAAAAACTGTTTTTT.

The rearrangement uses TRBV5-1 and TRBJ1-3; TRBD1 matches at 7 bases. The CDR3 extends over 16 amino acids. Germline CDR1 and CDR2: SGHRS and YFSETQ. V lost 4 bases to trimming and J lost 0 bases; unmatched junction nucleotides: 7. The CDR3 is CASSMGTAASGNTIYF. Here the CDR3 DNA reads TGCGCCAGCAGCATGGGGACAGCCGCCTCTGGAAACACCATATATTTT.

This clone was seen only a few times. In nucleotides, the CDR3 is TGCAGCGTTGTCGAGTTCCCTAACTATGGCTACACCTTC. It yields the protein CSVVEFPNYGYTF. The V call is TRBV29-1, the J call TRBJ1-2; D uncertain. The CDR3 has 13 amino acids. Trimming cost V 4 bases and J 0 bases, with 9 bases left between them. The germline V gene has CDR1 SQVTM and CDR2 ANQGSEA.